Listed below are T cell receptor beta chains from one sample, sequenced in a study of T cells expressing NK-cell markers. Reanalyzing the 5' RACE reads, TCRdb keeps one entry per CDR3 protein, without DNA. The sample's table shows 550,000 to 600,000 distinct CDR3 sequences. Sequenced input: blood T cells: a sorted CD56 or NKG2C T cell subset, CD4+ or CD8+ T cells, or bulk PBMC T cells (not recorded which). The receptors were sampled from a man aged 18 to 30 in good health. Each CDR3 is given with its conserved first and last residue. Fields, in order: V gene, J gene, CDR3 protein.

TRBV12-3/TRBV12-4	TRBJ2-1	CASSQGGTKQFF
TRBV5-1	TRBJ2-3	CASSRQGLSTDTQYF
TRBV5-1	TRBJ2-1	CASSPTGGRDSSYNEQFF
TRBV20-1	TRBJ2-1	CSARLRDEQFF
TRBV28	TRBJ1-5	CASSLWQGARGEPQHF
TRBV20-1	TRBJ2-7	CSARGVWGLAGAYEQYF
TRBV20-1	TRBJ1-1	CSAFRDRGSEAFF
TRBV20-1	TRBJ2-1	CSARDWQRSLRGGNEQFF
TRBV20-1	TRBJ2-3	CSERSHGTDTQYF
TRBV13	TRBJ2-1	CASSLGASGSPTYNEQFF
TRBV30	TRBJ2-4	CAWSVAAGNIQYF
TRBV11-2	TRBJ2-1	CASRSGGQGPFF
TRBV20-1	TRBJ2-4	CSAARGTKNIQYF
TRBV24-1	TRBJ2-3	CATSGAGVGTDTQYF
TRBV30	TRBJ2-2	CAGWSQPGELFF
TRBV6-6	TRBJ2-1	CASSYSFGNEQFF
TRBV29-1	TRBJ1-3	CSVEDAGRDTIYF
TRBV5-6	TRBJ2-5	CASSRRTSGSGETQYF
TRBV12-3/TRBV12-4	TRBJ2-1	CASRTGTLIGNEQFF
TRBV3-1	TRBJ2-1	CASSQDRVGNNEQFF
TRBV7-8	TRBJ2-5	CASTGAETQYF
TRBV5-1	TRBJ2-1	CASSYDGAVDEQFF
TRBV12-3/TRBV12-4	TRBJ2-1	CASSPSRSSYNEQFF
TRBV7-6	TRBJ2-6	CASRLSSSGANVLTF
TRBV29-1	TRBJ1-5	CSAADGNNQPQHF
TRBV5-1	TRBJ2-1	CASSWGLAGGDDNEQFF
TRBV5-1	TRBJ2-5	CASSLETGVMETQYF
TRBV18	TRBJ2-1	CASSRDGSSYNEQFF
TRBV12-3/TRBV12-4	TRBJ2-2	CASSLTRPELFF
TRBV20-1	TRBJ2-7	CSARDAFRGEQYF
TRBV5-1	TRBJ2-3	CASGFDPTGRATDTQYF
TRBV3-1	TRBJ2-1	CASSQLKAGEQFF
TRBV5-1	TRBJ2-1	CASSMGQLENEQFF
TRBV12-3/TRBV12-4	TRBJ2-3	CATERSQSDTQYF
TRBV7-2	TRBJ2-3	CASSLRTGSGTDTQYF
TRBV3-1	TRBJ2-4	CASSPREVAKNIQYF
TRBV18	TRBJ2-2	CASSPTGGADTGELFF
TRBV12-3/TRBV12-4	TRBJ2-5	CASSLARQGLGETQYF
TRBV12-3/TRBV12-4	TRBJ2-2	CASSLGLAGGRNTGELFF
TRBV11-3	TRBJ2-3	CASSLKAGFATDTQYF
TRBV2	TRBJ2-2	CASIGTRGGELFF
TRBV5-1	TRBJ2-3	CASSLVVGSPDTQYF
TRBV5-1	TRBJ2-5	CASSLLLDQETQYF
TRBV7-9	TRBJ2-3	CASSLAAGASTDTQYF
TRBV20-1	TRBJ1-2	CSATRQGYYGYTF
TRBV6-5	TRBJ2-7	CASSYSIPGSSYEQYF
TRBV11-3	TRBJ2-6	CASSLDLGGAGANVLTF
TRBV27	TRBJ2-1	CASSNTSGRANEQFF